The T cell receptor beta chain under discussion was sequenced for a study of OX40 agonist ivuxolimab in advanced cancers. This clone was detected once. Only in-frame clones appear in the TCRdb table, and some are missing; sequencing was by immunoSEQ multiplex PCR. The sample comprises 60,000 or so clones, roughly 89% of which are singletons, and 27% rests with the top ten. Germline loops: CDR1 SGHNT, CDR2 YYREEE (reference sequence). The V end lost 2 bases, the J end lost 3 bases, and 15 bases lay between the germline ends. The CDR3 runs to 16 residues. The material was CD4+ or CD8+ T cells sorted from blood, obtained in a trial of the OX40 agonist ivuxolimab. This receptor was obtained from an adult with an advanced solid tumor such as melanoma, head and neck, liver or kidney cancer. This chain joins TRBV5-4 and TRBJ2-4; TRBD2 might be the D (7 bases). This CDR3 reads CASSFGGRGGKNIQYF. CDR3 DNA sequence: TGTGCCAGCAGCTTCGGGGGGCGCGGTGGCAAAAACATTCAGTACTTC.